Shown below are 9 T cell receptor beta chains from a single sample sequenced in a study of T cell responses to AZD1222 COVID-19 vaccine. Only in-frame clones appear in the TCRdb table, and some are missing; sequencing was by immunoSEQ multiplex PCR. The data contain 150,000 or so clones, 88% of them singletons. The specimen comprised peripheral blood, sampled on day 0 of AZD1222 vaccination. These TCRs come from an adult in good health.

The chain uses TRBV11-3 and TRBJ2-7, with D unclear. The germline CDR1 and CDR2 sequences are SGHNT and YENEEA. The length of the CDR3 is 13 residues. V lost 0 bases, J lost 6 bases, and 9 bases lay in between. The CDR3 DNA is TGTGCCAGCAGCTTAGAGTCGAAGGGCGAGCAGTACTTC. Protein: CASSLESKGEQYF. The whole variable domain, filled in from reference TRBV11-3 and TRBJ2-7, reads EAGVVQSPRYKIIEKKQPVAFWCNPISGHNTLYWYLQNLGQGPELLIRYENEEAVDDSQLPKDRFSAERLKGVDSTLKIQPAELGDSAVYLCASSLESKGEQYFGPGTRLTVT.

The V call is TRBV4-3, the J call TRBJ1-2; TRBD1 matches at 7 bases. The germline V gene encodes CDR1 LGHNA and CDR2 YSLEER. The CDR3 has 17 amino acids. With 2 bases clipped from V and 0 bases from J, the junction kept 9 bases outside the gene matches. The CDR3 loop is CASSQRWTGTSNYGYTF. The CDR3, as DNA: TGCGCCAGCAGCCAAAGATGGACAGGTACCTCTAACTATGGCTACACCTTC.

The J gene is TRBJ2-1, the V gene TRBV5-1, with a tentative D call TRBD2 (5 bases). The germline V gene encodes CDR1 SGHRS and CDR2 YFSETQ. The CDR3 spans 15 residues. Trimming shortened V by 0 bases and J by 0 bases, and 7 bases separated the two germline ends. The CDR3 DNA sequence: TGCGCCAGCAGCTTGGGACTATACTCCTACAATGAGCAGTTCTTC. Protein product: CASSLGLYSYNEQFF.

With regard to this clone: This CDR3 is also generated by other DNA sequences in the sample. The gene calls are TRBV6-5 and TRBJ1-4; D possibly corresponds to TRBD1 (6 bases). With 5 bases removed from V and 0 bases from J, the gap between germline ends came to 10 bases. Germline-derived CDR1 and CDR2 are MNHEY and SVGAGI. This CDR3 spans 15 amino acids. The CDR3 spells CASSPTGSTNEKLFF. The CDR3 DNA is TGTGCCAGCAGTCCTACAGGGTCAACTAATGAAAAACTGTTTTTT.

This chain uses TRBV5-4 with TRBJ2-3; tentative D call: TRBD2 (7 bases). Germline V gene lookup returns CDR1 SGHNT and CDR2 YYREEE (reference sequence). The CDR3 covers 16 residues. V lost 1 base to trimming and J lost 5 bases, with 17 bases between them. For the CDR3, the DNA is TGTGCCAGCAGCTTGAAGGTCGGCGGGGGCGGAGATACGCAGTATTTT. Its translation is CASSLKVGGGGDTQYF.

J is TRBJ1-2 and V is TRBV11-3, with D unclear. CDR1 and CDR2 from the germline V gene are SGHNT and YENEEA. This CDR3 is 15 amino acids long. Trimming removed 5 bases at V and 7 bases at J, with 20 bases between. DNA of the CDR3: TGTGCCAGCAGCGTACCCATAACCGCGTCCCTTGGCTACACCTTC. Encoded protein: CASSVPITASLGYTF.

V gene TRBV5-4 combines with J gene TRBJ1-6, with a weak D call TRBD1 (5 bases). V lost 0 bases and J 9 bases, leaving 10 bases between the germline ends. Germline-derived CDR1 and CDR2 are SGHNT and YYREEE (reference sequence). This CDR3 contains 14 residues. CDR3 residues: CASSLDGDGSPLHF. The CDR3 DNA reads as TGTGCCAGCAGCTTGGACGGGGACGGTTCACCCCTCCACTTT.

CDR3 nucleotide sequence: TGTGCCAGCAGCCTTCCCGGGACAGGGTTTGAAGCTTTCTTT. Residues: CASSLPGTGFEAFF. The chain links TRBV3-1 (or the pseudogene TRBV3-2) to TRBJ1-1; 9 bases line up with TRBD1. V was pared by 4 bases and J by 7 bases, with 7 bases of the junction left unmatched. CDR3 length: 14 residues. From germline, CDR1 is LGHDT and CDR2 YNNKEL (reference sequence).

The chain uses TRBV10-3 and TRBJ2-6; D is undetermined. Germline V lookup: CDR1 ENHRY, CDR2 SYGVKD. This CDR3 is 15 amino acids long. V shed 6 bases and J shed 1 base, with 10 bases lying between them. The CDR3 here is CAISLGPSGANVLTF. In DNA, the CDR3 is TGTGCCATCAGCCTCGGGCCATCTGGGGCCAACGTCCTGACTTTC.